A single sample is the source of the 8 T cell receptor beta chains below, sequenced in a study of T cells in Graves' hyperthyroidism and ophthalmopathy. RNA transcripts served as the template for amplifying TCR beta CDR3 regions. HTBI primers were employed in a first-round RT-PCR of the TCR CDR3. One entry per CDR3 protein results from TCRdb running MiXCR on the multiplex PCR reads. The repertoire holds a few hundred thousand distinct CDR3 sequences, with around 20% as singletons. The sequencing input was blood. These receptors were collected from a man aged 18 to 35 with Graves' hyperthyroidism.

V usage is TRBV3-1 and J usage is TRBJ2-5; 10 bases line up with TRBD2. The junction had 8 bases not matched to a gene; V was cut back by 6 bases and J by 7 bases. Germline assignment: CDR1 LGHDT and CDR2 YNNKEL (reference sequence). The CDR3 extends over 14 amino acids. The CDR3 loop is CASRTGTSEGTQYF. CDR3 sequence (DNA): TGTGCCAGCAGAACCGGGACTAGCGAAGGGACCCAGTACTTC.

This clonotype was counted ten times or more. The V call is TRBV5-8, the J call TRBJ1-2, with D perhaps matching TRBD1 (6 bases). The ends were cut back, 2 bases at V and 4 bases at J, with 9 bases in the middle. The CDR3 runs to 13 residues. In germline, CDR1 is SGHTS, CDR2 YDEGEE. CDR3 sequence: CASSFGQFYGYTF. DNA of the CDR3: TGTGCCAGCAGCTTTGGACAGTTCTATGGCTACACCTTC.

This chain links TRBV27 with TRBJ1-1, with D uncertain. The V end was cut by 10 bases, the J end by 5 bases, with 17 bases between. CDR1 MNHEY and CDR2 SMNVEV come from the germline V gene (reference sequence). CDR3 length equals 13 residues. The CDR3 DNA reads TGTGCCAATAGTTTTATACAGAGGACTGAAGCTTTCTTT. Its protein is CANSFIQRTEAFF.

This clonotype appeared many times. The V gene is TRBV2, the J gene TRBJ2-5; D is uncertain. The CDR3 extends over 11 amino acids. In germline, CDR1 is SNHLY, CDR2 FYNNEI. The ends were cut back, 4 bases at V and 5 bases at J, with 5 bases in the middle. CDR3 in amino acids: CASSVTETQYF. CDR3 DNA sequence: TGTGCCAGCAGTGTAACGGAGACCCAGTACTTC.

The chain combines TRBV2 with TRBJ1-1; D gene unclear. Germline V CDR1 and CDR2: SNHLY, FYNNEI. The CDR3 covers 14 residues. V was pared by 2 bases and J by 0 bases, with 7 bases between. CDR3: CASSESSMNTEAFF. The CDR3 DNA is TGTGCCAGCAGTGAAAGTTCAATGAACACTGAAGCTTTCTTT.

V usage is TRBV20-1 and J usage is TRBJ1-2, with TRBD1 matching 8 bases. Looked up from germline, CDR1 is DFQATT and CDR2 is SNEGSKA (reference sequence). This CDR3 is 12 amino acids long. V lost 3 bases to trimming and J lost 8 bases; unmatched junction nucleotides: 5. The CDR3 here is CSASIRDRGYTF. The CDR3 DNA sequence: TGCAGTGCTAGTATCCGGGACAGGGGCTACACCTTC.

As concerns this clonotype: Given a much more abundant clone one base away, this may be a read error. V is TRBV6-4 and J is TRBJ1-1; maybe TRBD1 (5 bases). Germline values: CDR1 MRHNA, CDR2 SNTAGT. The CDR3 is 13 residues long. CDR3 amino acids: CDSREGVTTEAFF. The CDR3 DNA is TGTGACAGCAGGGAAGGGGTTACCACTGAAGCTTTCTTT.

The chain joins TRBV28 to TRBJ2-7; 9 bases line up with TRBD2. CDR1 and CDR2 from the germline V gene are MDHEN and SYDVKM. The CDR3 has 15 residues. The trim removed 6 bases at V and 4 bases at J, leaving 10 bases unmatched. CDR3 sequence (DNA): TGTGCCAGCAGCTTCTCGCTAGCGGGACCTTACGAGCAGTACTTC. Encoded protein: CASSFSLAGPYEQYF. Based on the CDR3 plus reference TRBV28 and TRBJ2-7, the full variable domain is DVKVTQSSRYLVKRTGEKVFLECVQDMDHENMFWYRQDPGLGLRLIYFSYDVKMKEKGDIPEGYSVSREKKERFSLILESASTNQTSMYLCASSFSLAGPYEQYFGPGTRLTVT.